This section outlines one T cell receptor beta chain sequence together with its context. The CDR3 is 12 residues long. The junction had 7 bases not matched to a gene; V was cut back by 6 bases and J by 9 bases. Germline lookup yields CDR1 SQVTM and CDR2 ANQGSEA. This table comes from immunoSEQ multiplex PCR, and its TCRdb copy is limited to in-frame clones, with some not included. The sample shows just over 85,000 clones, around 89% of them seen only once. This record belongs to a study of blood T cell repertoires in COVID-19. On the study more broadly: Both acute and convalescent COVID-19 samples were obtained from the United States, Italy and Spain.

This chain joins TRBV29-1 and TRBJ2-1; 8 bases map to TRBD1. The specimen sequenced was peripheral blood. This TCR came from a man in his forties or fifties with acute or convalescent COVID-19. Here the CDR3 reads CSVTRQGTEQFF. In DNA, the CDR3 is TGCAGCGTCACAAGACAGGGGACTGAGCAGTTCTTC.